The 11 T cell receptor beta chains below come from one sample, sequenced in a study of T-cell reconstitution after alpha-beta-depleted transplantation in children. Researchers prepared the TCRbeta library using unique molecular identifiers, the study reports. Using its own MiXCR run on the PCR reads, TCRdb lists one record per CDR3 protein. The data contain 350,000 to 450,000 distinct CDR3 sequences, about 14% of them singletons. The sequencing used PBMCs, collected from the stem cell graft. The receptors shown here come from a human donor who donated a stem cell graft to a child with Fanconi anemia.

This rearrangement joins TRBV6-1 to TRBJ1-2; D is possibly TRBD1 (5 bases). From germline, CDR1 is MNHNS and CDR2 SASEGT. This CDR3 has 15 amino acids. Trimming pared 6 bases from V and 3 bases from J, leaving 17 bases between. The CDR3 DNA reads TGTGCCAGCAGCAAACTCGGAGGGGTAGACTATGGCTACACCTTC. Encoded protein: CASSKLGGVDYGYTF.

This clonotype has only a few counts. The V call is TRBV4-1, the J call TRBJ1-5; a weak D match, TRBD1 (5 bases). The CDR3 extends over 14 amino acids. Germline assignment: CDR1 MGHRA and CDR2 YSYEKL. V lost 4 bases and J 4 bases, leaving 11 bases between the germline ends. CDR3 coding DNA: TGCGCCAGCAGCCGGGGGATTTTAAATCAGCCCCAGCATTTT. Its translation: CASSRGILNQPQHF.

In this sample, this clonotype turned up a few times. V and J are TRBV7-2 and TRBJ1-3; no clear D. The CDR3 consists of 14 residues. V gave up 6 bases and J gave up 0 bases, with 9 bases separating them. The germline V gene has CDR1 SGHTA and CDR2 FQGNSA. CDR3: CASSSRSSGNTIYF. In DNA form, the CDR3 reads TGTGCCAGCAGTTCCCGTTCCTCTGGAAACACCATATATTTT.

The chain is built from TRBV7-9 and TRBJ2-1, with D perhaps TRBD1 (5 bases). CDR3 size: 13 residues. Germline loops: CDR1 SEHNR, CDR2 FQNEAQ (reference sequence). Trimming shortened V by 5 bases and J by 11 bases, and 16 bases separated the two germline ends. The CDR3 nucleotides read TGTGCCAGCAGCCCGAGCCGGACAAGGAAGCAGTTCTTC. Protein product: CASSPSRTRKQFF.

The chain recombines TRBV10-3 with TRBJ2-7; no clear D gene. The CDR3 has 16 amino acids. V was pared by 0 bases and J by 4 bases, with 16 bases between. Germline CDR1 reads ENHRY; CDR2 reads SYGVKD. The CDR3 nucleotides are TGTGCCATCAGTGAGTCGCGATGGGATACTGGTTACGAGCAGTACGTC. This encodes CAISESRWDTGYEQYV.

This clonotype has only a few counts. The CDR3 DNA is TGCGCCAGCAGCTTCGACAACCGTGAGCAGTTCTTC. Protein product: CASSFDNREQFF. The chain is built from TRBV5-1 and TRBJ2-1; unclear D gene. The CDR3 extends over 12 amino acids. V was cut by 2 bases and J by 9 bases, with 9 bases left in between. Germline V lookup: CDR1 SGHRS, CDR2 YFSETQ.

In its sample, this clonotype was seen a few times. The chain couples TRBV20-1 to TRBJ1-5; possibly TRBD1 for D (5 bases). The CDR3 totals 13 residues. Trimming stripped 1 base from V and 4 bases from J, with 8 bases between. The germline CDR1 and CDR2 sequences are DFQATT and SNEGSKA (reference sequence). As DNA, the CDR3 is TGCAGTGCTAGAGCAGGGATTAATCAGCCCCAGCATTTT. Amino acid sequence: CSARAGINQPQHF.

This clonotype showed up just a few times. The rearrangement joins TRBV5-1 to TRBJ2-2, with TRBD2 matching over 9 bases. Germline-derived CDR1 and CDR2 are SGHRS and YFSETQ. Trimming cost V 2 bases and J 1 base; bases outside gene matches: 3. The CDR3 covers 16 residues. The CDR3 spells CASSFGSGGNTGELFF. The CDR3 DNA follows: TGCGCCAGCAGCTTCGGTAGCGGGGGGAACACCGGGGAGCTGTTTTTT.

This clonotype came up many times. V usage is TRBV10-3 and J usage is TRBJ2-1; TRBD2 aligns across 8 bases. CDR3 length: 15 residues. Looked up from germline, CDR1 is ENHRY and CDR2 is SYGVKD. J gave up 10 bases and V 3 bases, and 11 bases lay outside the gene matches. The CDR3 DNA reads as TGTGCCATCAGTGATAGGACTTCGGGGGGGAAGGAGCAGTTCTTC. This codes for CAISDRTSGGKEQFF.

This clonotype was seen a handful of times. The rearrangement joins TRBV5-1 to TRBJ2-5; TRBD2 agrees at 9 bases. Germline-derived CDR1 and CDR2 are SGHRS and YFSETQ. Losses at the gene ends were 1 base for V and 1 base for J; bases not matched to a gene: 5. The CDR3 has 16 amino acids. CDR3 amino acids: CASSLPSGVSQETQYF. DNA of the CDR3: TGCGCCAGCAGCTTGCCTAGCGGGGTTTCCCAAGAGACCCAGTACTTC.

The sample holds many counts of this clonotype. The CDR3 DNA sequence: TGTGCCAGCAGTTCGCAGGGGGCAAACGAGCAGTACTTC. It specifies CASSSQGANEQYF. The chain uses TRBV12-3 or TRBV12-4 and TRBJ2-7, with TRBD1 identical over 8 bases. This CDR3 contains 13 residues. Unmatched junction bases numbered 4, after V lost 4 bases and J lost 5 bases.